The 18 T cell receptor beta chains reported below all come from one sample, sequenced in a study of T cell clones after liver transplantation. Measured with immunoSEQ multiplex PCR; TCRdb has only the in-frame clones, and not every one. Of about 11,000 clones listed, 60% to 75% are singletons. This material consisted of CD4+ T cells from blood, taken about 31 months after liver transplant. The source of these receptors is a human patient who received a liver transplant. These T cells may partly come from the graft donor.

Only a few counts were recorded for this clone. J is TRBJ2-3 and V is TRBV7-8; D might be TRBD1 (5 bases). Germline values: CDR1 SGHVS, CDR2 FQNEAQ. The CDR3 contains 15 residues. The V end was cut by 4 bases, the J end by 6 bases, with 17 bases between. The CDR3 region is CASSSQGPGGDTQYF. CDR3 coding DNA: TGTGCCAGCAGCTCTCAGGGTCCAGGTGGGGATACGCAGTATTTT.

About this clone: This specimen includes other DNA sequences encoding the same CDR3. The chain has TRBV27 and TRBJ2-3, with D tentatively TRBD2 (6 bases). The V gene lost 3 bases and the J gene lost 1 base, with 8 bases spanning the gap. There are 14 residues in the CDR3. Germline-derived CDR1 and CDR2 are MNHEY and SMNVEV (reference sequence). CDR3 sequence (DNA): TGTGCCAGCAGTTTGACGGGGGGCACAGATACGCAGTATTTT. This gives the protein CASSLTGGTDTQYF.

This clone is labeled as medium-sized. The V and J genes are TRBV29-1 and TRBJ1-5, with D possibly matching TRBD1 (5 bases). The V and J ends lost 0 bases and 7 bases respectively, with 13 bases between them. Germline V lookup: CDR1 SQVTM, CDR2 ANQGSEA. CDR3 length equals 14 residues. DNA of the CDR3: TGCAGCGTTGAAGAAGTCAGGGAATGGCAGCCCCAGCATTTT. Translation gives CSVEEVREWQPQHF.

In its sample, this clone was seen once. This rearrangement joins TRBV30 to TRBJ2-1, with D hard to call. V lost 4 bases, J lost 7 bases, and 14 bases lay in between. Germline-derived CDR1 and CDR2 are GTSNPN and SVGIG (reference sequence). The CDR3 covers 13 residues. The CDR3 coding sequence is TGTGCCTGGATAGTTCCCCTAAAGAATGAGCAGTTCTTC. As protein: CAWIVPLKNEQFF. Using reference TRBV30 and TRBJ2-1 for the parts outside the CDR3, the full variable domain is SQTIHQWPATLVQPVGSPLSLECTVEGTSNPNLYWYRQAAGRGLQLLFYSVGIGQISSEVPQNLSASRPQDRQFILSSKKLLLSDSGFYLCAWIVPLKNEQFFGPGTRLTVL.

This chain links TRBV7-9 with TRBJ2-7; D is ambiguous. Germline V gene data show CDR1 as SEHNR and CDR2 as FQNEAQ (reference sequence). This CDR3 has 13 amino acids. With 5 bases removed from V and 3 bases from J, the gap between germline ends came to 11 bases. In nucleotides, the CDR3 is TGTGCCAGCAGCGCCTCTAGTCTCTACGAGCAGTACTTC. Translating gives CASSASSLYEQYF.

The chain has TRBV14 and TRBJ1-1; unclear D gene. The CDR3 contains 12 residues. CDR1 SGHDN and CDR2 FVKESK come from the germline V gene. V was shortened by 4 bases and J by 3 bases, with 6 bases between the two germline ends. The chain's CDR3 is CASSRWDTEAFF. For the CDR3, the DNA is TGTGCCAGCAGCCGCTGGGACACTGAAGCTTTCTTT.

The chain joins TRBV13 to TRBJ2-6; TRBD1 agrees at 7 bases. Germline lookup yields CDR1 PRHDT and CDR2 FYEKMQ (reference sequence). The CDR3 consists of 17 residues. J gave up 0 bases and V 4 bases, and 6 bases lay outside the gene matches. The CDR3 nucleotides read TGTGCCAGCAGCTGGACAGGAGTCTCCTCTGGGGCCAACGTCCTGACTTTC. Protein: CASSWTGVSSGANVLTF.

This chain uses TRBV11-2 with TRBJ2-1; D gene unclear. The germline V gene has CDR1 SGHAT and CDR2 FQNNGV. With 1 base removed from V and 8 bases from J, the gap between germline ends came to 6 bases. The CDR3 length is 12 residues. The DNA for the CDR3 is TGTGCCAGCAGCTTAGGAGAGGATGAGCAGTTCTTC. Its protein product is CASSLGEDEQFF.

This clone was seen a single time. J is TRBJ2-7 and V is TRBV19; D remains ambiguous. Germline lookup yields CDR1 LNHDA and CDR2 SQIVND (reference sequence). V shed 5 bases and J shed 2 bases, with 10 bases lying between them. This CDR3 contains 13 residues. The CDR3 coding sequence is TGTGCCAGTAGTTCCACCTCAGCCTACGAGCAGTACTTC. It translates to CASSSTSAYEQYF.

The V and J genes are TRBV19 and TRBJ1-1, with D possibly matching TRBD1 (6 bases). V was trimmed by 1 base and J by 6 bases, leaving 15 bases between them. CDR3 length: 15 residues. Per germline, CDR1 LNHDA and CDR2 SQIVND (reference sequence). DNA for the CDR3: TGTGCCAGTAGTATAGGGCTCAGGGGACACCCTGAAGCTTTCTTT. Protein: CASSIGLRGHPEAFF.

V is TRBV7-2 and J is TRBJ2-5, with D hard to call. There are 18 residues in the CDR3. Germline assignment: CDR1 SGHTA and CDR2 FQGNSA. Between the trimmed V and J ends, which lost 3 bases and 2 bases, there was a span of 22 bases. The CDR3 DNA is TGTGCCAGCAGCTTGTCTGCCCCCAACACCAGGAGACAAGAGACCCAGTACTTC. This encodes CASSLSAPNTRRQETQYF.

The chain employs TRBV7-9 and TRBJ1-1, with D possibly being TRBD1 (5 bases). The ends were cut back, 5 bases at V and 6 bases at J, with 10 bases in the middle. The CDR3 runs to 12 residues. The V gene's germline CDR1 is SEHNR and CDR2 FQNEAQ (reference sequence). The CDR3 bases are TGTGCCAGCAGCCCGGGGGGGGCTGAAGCTTTCTTT. It specifies CASSPGGAEAFF.

The J gene is TRBJ2-3, the V gene TRBV18; D gene uncertain. The ends were cut back, 2 bases at V and 5 bases at J, with 14 bases in the middle. Germline V lookup: CDR1 KGHSH, CDR2 LQKENI. The CDR3 extends over 15 amino acids. The CDR3 DNA sequence: TGTGCCAGCTCACCAGACAATCGCTTGGGAGATACGCAGTATTTT. As protein: CASSPDNRLGDTQYF.

The chain is built from TRBV5-5 and TRBJ1-5; the D is unclear. V was shortened by 0 bases and J by 6 bases, with 7 bases between the two germline ends. CDR3 size: 13 residues. CDR1 and CDR2 (germline): SGHKS, YYEKEE (reference sequence). This CDR3 reads CASSLEGGQPQHF. The CDR3 nucleotides are TGTGCCAGCAGCTTGGAGGGTGGTCAGCCCCAGCATTTT.

This clone came up once. This rearrangement joins TRBV5-8 to TRBJ2-1, with 8 positions matching TRBD1. The CDR3 is 15 amino acids. Germline V gives CDR1 SGHTS, CDR2 YDEGEE. The V segment lost 3 bases and the J segment 4 bases; nucleotides outside the gene matches: 6. The CDR3 DNA sequence: TGTGCCAGCAGCTCGGAGGACAGGGAGTACAATGAGCAGTTCTTC. Translating it yields CASSSEDREYNEQFF.

By sample share, this clone is large. The chain combines TRBV28 with TRBJ1-2; D is unclear. Looked up from germline, CDR1 is MDHEN and CDR2 is SYDVKM. This CDR3 spans 15 amino acids. V was trimmed by 3 bases and J by 3 bases, leaving 14 bases between them. The CDR3 DNA follows: TGTGCCAGCAGTTTGATAGATCCTTTGTACTATGGCTACACCTTC. Translated, it gives CASSLIDPLYYGYTF.

The rearrangement links TRBV29-1 to TRBJ2-1, with TRBD2 as a possible D gene (5 bases). The CDR3 length is 15 residues. Looked up from germline, CDR1 is SQVTM and CDR2 is ANQGSEA. Trimming took 4 bases from V and 1 from J, leaving 14 bases between them. The CDR3, as DNA: TGCAGCGTTGTTGGTGCGGGCCCTTCCTACAATGAGCAGTTCTTC. This gives the protein CSVVGAGPSYNEQFF.

V is TRBV19 and J is TRBJ2-3, with D unresolved. Germline-derived CDR1 and CDR2 are LNHDA and SQIVND (reference sequence). This CDR3 is built from 13 residues. Trimming took off 1 base at V and 4 bases at J, with 6 bases between the two ends. The CDR3 region has the DNA TGTGCCAGTAGTATAGGGTTCCCAGATACGCAGTATTTT. Amino acid sequence: CASSIGFPDTQYF.